The 5 T cell receptor beta chains given below trace back to one sample, sequenced in a study of T-cell memory formation after mild COVID-19. TCRdb reanalysed the 5' RACE reads using MiXCR and keeps one entry per CDR3 protein. The profile shows 500,000 to 600,000 distinct CDR3 sequences, roughly 18% of them singletons. The specimen was PBMCs or a T cell subset sorted from them (not recorded which). The receptors originated from an adult woman who had mild COVID-19 (a few samples of this study predate the infection). Cell type and time point are not known.

This clonotype was seen many times. This rearrangement joins TRBV7-2 to TRBJ2-1; TRBD2 agrees at 16 bases. Per germline, CDR1 SGHTA and CDR2 FQGNSA. This CDR3 region has 17 residues. Trimming took 5 bases from V and 2 from J; bases not matched to a gene: 3. The CDR3: CASSQGLAGGTYNEQFF. CDR3 DNA: TGTGCCAGCAGCCAGGGACTAGCGGGGGGGACCTACAATGAGCAGTTCTTC.

This clonotype was seen a few times. V usage is TRBV5-4 and J usage is TRBJ2-2; TRBD2 might be the D (6 bases). Looked up from germline, CDR1 is SGHNT and CDR2 is YYREEE (reference sequence). The length of the CDR3 is 13 residues. Trimming removed 4 bases at V and 6 bases at J, with 10 bases between. For the CDR3, the DNA is TGTGCCAGCAGCAACCTAGCGTCCGGGGAGCTGTTTTTT. Its protein is CASSNLASGELFF.

The chain links TRBV5-5 to TRBJ2-1; 16 bases agree with TRBD2. The length of the CDR3 is 15 residues. Trimming at V came to 4 bases and at J to 11 bases, leaving 6 bases not matched to a gene. Looked up from germline, CDR1 is SGHKS and CDR2 is YYEKEE (reference sequence). The CDR3 loop is CASSPGLAGGRKQFF. The CDR3 DNA follows: TGTGCCAGCAGCCCGGGACTAGCGGGAGGGAGAAAGCAGTTCTTC.

The chain's CDR3 is CASSWAGTTNEQFF. CDR3 nucleotide sequence: TGTGCCAGCAGCTGGGCCGGGACTACCAATGAGCAGTTCTTC. The V call is TRBV5-4, the J call TRBJ2-1; the match to TRBD2 covers 7 bases. Germline loops: CDR1 SGHNT, CDR2 YYREEE (reference sequence). Trimming took 3 bases from V and 6 from J; bases not matched to a gene: 6. This CDR3 is built from 14 residues.

The genes are TRBV15 and TRBJ2-7, with 8 bases aligning to TRBD2. V lost 6 bases and J lost 4; bases outside the gene matches: 5. The CDR3 covers 13 residues. From germline, CDR1 is LNHNV and CDR2 YYDKDF (reference sequence). CDR3 residues: CATSVVAGYEQYF. CDR3 sequence (DNA): TGTGCCACCAGTGTGGTAGCGGGATACGAGCAGTACTTC.